This entry concerns a single T cell receptor (beta chain). Its antigen is still unknown. Trimming stripped 4 bases from V and 8 bases from J, with 17 bases between. This CDR3 contains 15 residues. Per germline, CDR1 KGHDR and CDR2 SFDVKD. A second PCR of 7 to 11 cycles used a sample-barcoded 5' primer and a J-beta primer mix. TCRdb re-analysed the 5' RACE reads in MiXCR, keeping a single row per CDR3 protein. The table shows about 1,600,000 distinct CDR3 sequences, with around 39% occurring only once. The data derive from a study of blood T cells in healthy people across ages. The overall study: With template switching, about one barcoded beta molecule was captured per two T cells. Study observations and caveats: Diversity estimates drawn from one million T cells were deemed underestimates.

Every donor contributed around 10 milliliters of peripheral blood by blood draw. The sample consisted of blood. This sequence originates from a woman under 30 in good health. The rearrangement joins TRBV24-1 to TRBJ2-1; no reliable D call. In nucleotides, the CDR3 is TGTGCCACCAGTGACCCCTCTAGTGGAATCGATGAGCAGTTCTTC. Its protein is CATSDPSSGIDEQFF.